The rows below give T cell receptor beta chains drawn from one sample of a study of technical replicates of blood from a few donors. Assay: immunoSEQ multiplex PCR; the TCRdb copy retains only in-frame clones and omits some. The sample has 55,000 to 80,000 clones; 93% are singletons. Specimen: T cells isolated from PBMCs. All receptors come from a human donor in good health. Both conserved end residues are part of each CDR3. D genes are given only for firm matches. Some rows have no size entry. The others give once, few or many, or a class for an expanded clone.

v_gene	abundance	j_gene	d_gene	CDR3aa	CDR3nt
TRBV9	once	TRBJ2-5	NA	CASSVAGLYQETQYF	TGTGCCAGCAGCGTAGCTGGCTTGTACCAAGAGACCCAGTACTTC
TRBV29-1	few	TRBJ1-1	TRBD1	CTVGGTHGTEAFF	TGCACCGTAGGGGGCACCCATGGGACTGAAGCTTTCTTT
TRBV15	NA	TRBJ2-5	TRBD1	CATSSGTASVYQETQYF	TGTGCCACCAGCAGCGGGACAGCGAGCGTGTACCAAGAGACCCAGTACTTC
TRBV9	NA	TRBJ2-3	NA	CASSVALGSDTQYF	TGTGCCAGCAGCGTAGCTTTGGGCTCAGATACGCAGTATTTT
TRBV28	NA	TRBJ2-7	NA	CESGNSYEQYF	TGTGAGTCAGGGAACTCCTACGAGCAGTACTTC
TRBV10-2	NA	TRBJ2-3	TRBD2	CASKDGATSGRGTDTQYF	TGCGCCAGCAAAGATGGAGCGACTAGCGGGAGAGGCACAGATACGCAGTATTTT
TRBV28	NA	TRBJ1-5	NA	CASKLGAQHQPQHF	TGTGCCAGCAAGTTGGGGGCACAGCATCAGCCCCAGCATTTT
TRBV7-9	few	TRBJ1-1	TRBD1	CASSDRAVVAEAFF	TGTGCCAGCAGCGACAGGGCGGTAGTAGCTGAAGCTTTCTTT
TRBV2	NA	TRBJ2-1	NA	CASDPGSYLTYNEQFF	TGTGCCAGCGACCCGGGATCCTACTTAACCTACAATGAGCAGTTCTTC
TRBV12-5	NA	TRBJ2-5	TRBD1	CASGIRTGAESLGTQYF	TGTGCTAGTGGTATCCGGACAGGGGCCGAAAGTCTAGGGACCCAGTACTTC
TRBV7-9	NA	TRBJ1-6	NA	CASSLDESPLHF	TGTGCCAGCAGCTTAGATGAGTCACCCCTCCACTTT
TRBV9	NA	TRBJ2-7	TRBD1	CASSVEGAAYEQYF	TGTGCCAGCAGCGTAGAGGGGGCGGCCTACGAGCAGTACTTC
TRBV7-7	NA	TRBJ2-7	TRBD2	CASSLQLAGVSEQYF	TGTGCCAGCAGCTTACAACTAGCGGGAGTAAGTGAGCAGTACTTC
TRBV2	NA	TRBJ2-5	NA	CASSARFEGGLETQYF	TGTGCCAGCAGTGCCCGGTTTGAGGGGGGGCTTGAGACCCAGTACTTC
TRBV27	NA	TRBJ1-1	NA	CASSLEGMNTEAFF	TGTGCCAGCAGTTTGGAGGGGATGAACACTGAAGCTTTCTTT
TRBV5-8	NA	TRBJ2-7	NA	CASSHTQGDRPYEQYF	TGTGCCAGCAGCCATACACAAGGAGACAGACCCTACGAGCAGTACTTC
TRBV2	NA	TRBJ1-4	NA	CASSEAVGQQEKLFF	TGTGCCAGCAGTGAAGCTGTCGGACAGCAAGAAAAACTGTTTTTT
TRBV6-5	NA	TRBJ1-2	TRBD1	CASSADREYGYTF	TGTGCCAGCAGTGCGGACAGGGAGTATGGCTACACCTTC
TRBV19	NA	TRBJ2-1	NA	CASSTRAGPYNEQFF	TGTGCCAGTAGTACGAGGGCGGGCCCCTACAATGAGCAGTTCTTC